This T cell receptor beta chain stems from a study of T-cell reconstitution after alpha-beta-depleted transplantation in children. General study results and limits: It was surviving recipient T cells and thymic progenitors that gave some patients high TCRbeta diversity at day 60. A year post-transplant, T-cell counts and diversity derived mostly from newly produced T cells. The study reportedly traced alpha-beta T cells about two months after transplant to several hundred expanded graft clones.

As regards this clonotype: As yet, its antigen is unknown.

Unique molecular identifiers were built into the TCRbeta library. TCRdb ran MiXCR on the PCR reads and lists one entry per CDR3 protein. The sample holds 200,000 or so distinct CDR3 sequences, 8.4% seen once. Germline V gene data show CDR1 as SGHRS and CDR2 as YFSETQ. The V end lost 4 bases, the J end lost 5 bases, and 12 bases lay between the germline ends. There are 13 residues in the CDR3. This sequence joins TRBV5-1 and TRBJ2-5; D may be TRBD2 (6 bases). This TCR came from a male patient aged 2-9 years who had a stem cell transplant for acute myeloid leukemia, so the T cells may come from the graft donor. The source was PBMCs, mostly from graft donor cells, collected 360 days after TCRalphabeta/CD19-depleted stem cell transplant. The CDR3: CASSGGNAETQYF. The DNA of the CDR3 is TGCGCCAGCAGCGGAGGGAATGCGGAGACCCAGTACTTC.